These 26 T cell receptor beta chains were all obtained from the same sample, sequenced in a study of T cells in Graves' hyperthyroidism and ophthalmopathy. RNA transcripts provided the source from which TCR beta CDR3 regions were amplified. When the TCR CDR3 underwent first-round RT-PCR, the HTBI primer set was used. TCRdb redid the calling of the multiplex PCR reads with MiXCR, one entry per CDR3 protein. The top ten clones hold roughly 18% of a sample with a few hundred thousand distinct CDR3 sequences, under 20% of them seen once. Sequencing was carried out using blood. These receptors were collected from a woman aged 18-29 years with Graves' ophthalmopathy.

This clonotype was counted many times. This sequence joins TRBV19 and TRBJ1-1, with D unresolved. This CDR3 is 13 amino acids long. Germline V gene sequence: CDR1 LNHDA, CDR2 SQIVND (reference sequence). Trimming cost V 8 bases and J 0 bases, with 10 bases left between them. In DNA, the CDR3 is TGTGCCAGTTCGACGGGGATGAACACTGAAGCTTTCTTT. It codes for CASSTGMNTEAFF.

The V and J genes are TRBV3-1 and TRBJ1-2; 10 nucleotides line up with TRBD1. Germline lookup yields CDR1 LGHDT and CDR2 YNNKEL (reference sequence). CDR3 length equals 14 residues. The J segment lost 6 bases and the V segment lost 5 bases, leaving 6 bases of the junction unmatched. The CDR3 DNA follows: TGTGCCAGCAGCAACCGGGACAGGGGTCATGGCTACACCTTC. As protein: CASSNRDRGHGYTF.

Ten or more counts support this clonotype. The genes are TRBV30 and TRBJ2-2; D is ambiguous. CDR1 is GTSNPN, CDR2 SVGIG, per germline (reference sequence). V lost 4 bases and J lost 5, with 11 bases in between. The CDR3 runs 13 residues. The CDR3 DNA sequence: TGTGCCTGGACCAGAGCCGGGACCGGGGAGCTGTTTTTT. It specifies CAWTRAGTGELFF.

There are a few counts of this clonotype. The CDR3 DNA is TGTGCCTCCGACAGGACTAACTATGGCTACACCTTC. As protein: CASDRTNYGYTF. This chain links TRBV6-1 with TRBJ1-2; tentatively, D is TRBD1 (6 bases). Germline values: CDR1 MNHNS, CDR2 SASEGT. The CDR3 is 12 residues long. V was pared by 11 bases and J by 0 bases, with 10 bases between.

This clonotype occurred many times. The chain recombines TRBV11-2 with TRBJ2-3; perhaps TRBD2 as D (6 bases). Germline CDR1 reads SGHAT; CDR2 reads FQNNGV. The germline V and J ends were trimmed by 3 bases and 5 bases, with 12 bases remaining between them. This CDR3 has 14 residues. The CDR3: CASSFRLALDTQYF. The CDR3 nucleotides read TGTGCCAGCAGCTTCCGGCTAGCGTTAGATACGCAGTATTTT.

V is TRBV6-4 and J is TRBJ1-5; 10 bases agree with TRBD1. V was clipped by 2 bases and J by 3 bases; unmatched bases: 7. Germline V CDR1 and CDR2: MRHNA, SNTAGT. CDR3 length: 17 residues. DNA of the CDR3: TGTGCCAGCAGTGACGGGGCCGGGACAGGGGACAATCAGCCCCAGCATTTT. Protein product: CASSDGAGTGDNQPQHF.

The V and J genes are TRBV6-1 and TRBJ1-6; TRBD1 matches at 10 bases. CDR3 length: 15 residues. Germline assignment: CDR1 MNHNS and CDR2 SASEGT. V was clipped by 6 bases and J by 10 bases; unmatched bases: 9. CDR3 region: CASRGGTGANSPLHF. CDR3 coding DNA: TGTGCCAGCAGGGGCGGGACAGGGGCCAACTCACCCCTCCACTTT.

This sequence joins TRBV5-5 and TRBJ2-3; 8 bases line up with TRBD2. Trimming took 0 bases from V and 4 from J; bases not matched to a gene: 10. This CDR3 is built from 17 residues. The germline gives CDR1 SGHKS, CDR2 YYEKEE (reference sequence). CDR3 nucleotide sequence: TGTGCCAGCAGCTTGGCTGCTAGCGGGTCCACGGCAGATACGCAGTATTTT. It is translated as CASSLAASGSTADTQYF.

This clonotype has a handful of counts. The CDR3 nucleotides are TGCGCCAGCAGCCAAGTATCAGGGGGTGCCTATGGCTACACCTTC. This gives the protein CASSQVSGGAYGYTF. The rearrangement joins TRBV4-1 to TRBJ1-2, with 7 bases that match TRBD1. Germline loops: CDR1 MGHRA, CDR2 YSYEKL. Germline trimming cut 1 base from V and 4 bases from J; bases unmatched to any gene: 6. The length of the CDR3 is 15 residues.

Regarding this clonotype: Since a much larger clone is just one base distant, this may be a read error. In DNA, the CDR3 is TGCAATGCCCAGGGGGGACGGAACACTGAAGCTTTCTTT. Translation gives CNAQGGRNTEAFF. The J gene is TRBJ1-1, the V gene TRBV20-1; TRBD1 matches 7 bases. CDR1 and CDR2 (germline): DFQATT, SNEGSKA (reference sequence). CDR3 length equals 13 residues.

This clonotype showed up many times. The chain is built from TRBV5-6 and TRBJ1-1; maybe TRBD1 (6 bases). V lost 0 bases, J lost 5 bases, and 14 bases lay in between. The CDR3 runs 15 residues. Germline CDR1 and CDR2: SGHDT and YYEEEE. The CDR3 region is CASSLGAGAGTEAFF. The CDR3 DNA follows: TGTGCCAGCAGCTTGGGTGCGGGGGCCGGGACTGAAGCTTTCTTT.

This clonotype was picked up many times. V gene TRBV20-1 combines with J gene TRBJ2-7; D is possibly TRBD2 (5 bases). This CDR3 has 14 residues. V gave up 5 bases and J gave up 9 bases, with 23 bases separating them. In germline, CDR1 is DFQATT, CDR2 SNEGSKA (reference sequence). CDR3 in DNA: TGCAGTGCTGAAGATGTGTTGAGGGCATACCGGCAGTACTTC. This encodes CSAEDVLRAYRQYF.

This clonotype has a handful of counts. V is TRBV19 and J is TRBJ2-5; 7 nucleotides match TRBD2. Germline trimming cut 4 bases from V and 4 bases from J; bases unmatched to any gene: 0. Germline V CDR1 and CDR2: LNHDA, SQIVND (reference sequence). The CDR3 is 12 amino acids. The chain's CDR3 is CASSTGGETQYF. As DNA, the CDR3 is TGTGCCAGTAGTACGGGAGGAGAGACCCAGTACTTC.

This clonotype was found a few times. The genes are TRBV7-2 and TRBJ1-4; TRBD1 might be the D (5 bases). The CDR3 is made up of 17 amino acids. The ends were cut back, 0 bases at V and 3 bases at J, with 14 bases in the middle. In germline, CDR1 is SGHTA, CDR2 FQGNSA. The chain's CDR3 is CASSLAQGSSANEKLFF. The CDR3 bases are TGTGCCAGCAGCTTAGCGCAGGGAAGCTCGGCTAATGAAAAACTGTTTTTT.

This clonotype was found many times. V is TRBV30 and J is TRBJ1-2, with 7 bases lining up with TRBD1. The V gene end was trimmed by 0 bases and the J gene end by 6 bases; junction bases not matched to a gene: 10. This CDR3 has 15 residues. From germline, CDR1 is GTSNPN and CDR2 SVGIG (reference sequence). The CDR3 region has the DNA TGTGCCTGGAGTGTAGTATCCGCAGGGGGGGATGGCTACACCTTC. Its protein is CAWSVVSAGGDGYTF.

This clonotype was observed many times. This sequence joins TRBV11-2 and TRBJ2-1, with D tentatively TRBD1 (6 bases). V was cut by 4 bases and J by 6 bases, with 19 bases left in between. The length of the CDR3 is 16 residues. Germline CDR1 reads SGHAT; CDR2 reads FQNNGV. Here the CDR3 reads CASSYLGGGLGNEQFF. CDR3 coding DNA: TGTGCCAGCAGCTACCTTGGGGGCGGGTTGGGCAATGAGCAGTTCTTC.

This clonotype was detected only a few times. The V call is TRBV19, the J call TRBJ1-4; perhaps TRBD1 as D (6 bases). The CDR3 covers 15 residues. Trimming cost V 5 bases and J 8 bases, with 18 bases left between them. Germline-derived CDR1 and CDR2 are LNHDA and SQIVND (reference sequence). This CDR3 reads CASSAPQGWEEKLFF. The CDR3 DNA reads as TGTGCCAGTAGTGCTCCACAGGGTTGGGAGGAAAAACTGTTTTTT.

This chain connects TRBV9 to TRBJ1-5; 7 nucleotides line up with TRBD1. Germline assignment: CDR1 SGDLS and CDR2 YYNGEE. Trimming removed 7 bases from V and 4 bases from J; junction bases left unmatched: 8. The CDR3 extends over 14 amino acids. CDR3 residues: CASPLDRVNQPQHF. The DNA for the CDR3 is TGTGCCAGCCCACTCGACAGGGTTAATCAGCCCCAGCATTTT.

This clonotype showed up many times. The gene calls are TRBV6-6 and TRBJ1-2; D not resolved. Germline loops: CDR1 MNHNY, CDR2 SVGAGI (reference sequence). Between the trimmed V and J ends, which lost 2 bases and 0 bases, there was a span of 13 bases. The CDR3 is made up of 16 amino acids. CDR3 sequence (DNA): TGTGCCAGCAGTTACCGTCTCGGGGAAGCTAACTATGGCTACACCTTC. It specifies CASSYRLGEANYGYTF.

This clonotype was seen many times. A read error may be the cause here, since a much bigger clone is one base away. The gene calls are TRBV11-1 and TRBJ2-1; D is uncertain. Trimming removed 1 base at V and 2 bases at J, with 6 bases between. CDR3 length: 14 residues. Germline CDR1 reads SGHAT; CDR2 reads FQDESV (reference sequence). The CDR3: CASSLGETYNEQFF. For the CDR3, the DNA is TGTGCCAGCAGCTTAGGCGAGACCTACAATGAGCAGTTCTTC. The whole variable domain, remainder taken from reference TRBV11-1 and TRBJ2-1, is EAEVAQSPRYKITEKSQAVAFWCDPISGHATLYWYRQILGQGPELLVQFQDESVVDDSQLPKDRFSAERLKGVDSTLKIQPAELGDSAMYLCASSLGETYNEQFFGPGTRLTVL.

This clonotype was detected a few times. This chain links TRBV29-1 with TRBJ1-1; 8 bases map to TRBD1. This CDR3 has 12 amino acids. The V gene's germline CDR1 is SQVTM and CDR2 ANQGSEA. V lost 4 bases to trimming and J lost 7 bases; unmatched junction nucleotides: 5. CDR3 in amino acids: CSVAGGRREAFF. The DNA for the CDR3 is TGCAGCGTTGCAGGGGGCCGCCGTGAAGCTTTCTTT.

This clonotype was counted ten times or more. The J gene is TRBJ1-1, the V gene TRBV28; D is unclear. Germline loops: CDR1 MDHEN, CDR2 SYDVKM. This CDR3 has 13 residues. V lost 7 bases and J 5 bases, leaving 14 bases between the germline ends. The CDR3 sequence: CASIVEGGTEAFF. For the CDR3, the DNA is TGTGCCAGCATTGTAGAGGGCGGAACTGAAGCTTTCTTT.

The CDR3 DNA follows: TGTGCCAGCAGCGCCCTAGCGGGAGTTGGGTACGAGCAGTACTTC. This encodes CASSALAGVGYEQYF. The chain joins TRBV7-6 to TRBJ2-7; 10 nucleotides agree with TRBD2. The CDR3 is made up of 15 amino acids. The V segment lost 5 bases and the J segment 4 bases; nucleotides outside the gene matches: 8. Germline V gene lookup returns CDR1 SGHVS and CDR2 FNYEAQ. The full variable domain, its missing parts supplied by reference TRBV7-6 and TRBJ2-7, is GAGVSQSPRYKVTKRGQDVALRCDPISGHVSLYWYRQALGQGPEFLTYFNYEAQQDKSGLPNDRFSAERPEGSISTLTIQRTEQRDSAMYRCASSALAGVGYEQYFGPGTRLTVT.

This clonotype has at least ten counts. This chain joins TRBV6-1 and TRBJ1-1; a possible D gene is TRBD1 (6 bases). V shed 8 bases and J shed 11 bases, with 15 bases lying between them. The length of the CDR3 is 11 residues. The germline V gene encodes CDR1 MNHNS and CDR2 SASEGT. The CDR3 coding sequence is TGTGCCAGCCGAAAACAGGGTGAGGCTTTCTTT. It yields the protein CASRKQGEAFF.

This clonotype has a count of ten or more. The genes are TRBV10-3 and TRBJ1-1; D gene ambiguous. V was trimmed by 6 bases and J by 7 bases, leaving 21 bases between them. Germline-derived CDR1 and CDR2 are ENHRY and SYGVKD. The CDR3 has 15 residues. CDR3 in amino acids: CAIRPASMTPFEAFF. CDR3 bases: TGTGCCATCAGGCCGGCGAGTATGACCCCTTTTGAAGCTTTCTTT.

This clonotype occurred a few times. Here the CDR3 DNA reads TGTGCCAGCAGTTTAAAAACAGGGGGCAACACTGAAGCTTTCTTT. It specifies CASSLKTGGNTEAFF. The gene calls are TRBV27 and TRBJ1-1, with TRBD1 identical over 9 bases. Unmatched junction bases numbered 3, after V lost 2 bases and J lost 2 bases. Germline V lookup: CDR1 MNHEY, CDR2 SMNVEV (reference sequence). CDR3 length equals 15 residues.